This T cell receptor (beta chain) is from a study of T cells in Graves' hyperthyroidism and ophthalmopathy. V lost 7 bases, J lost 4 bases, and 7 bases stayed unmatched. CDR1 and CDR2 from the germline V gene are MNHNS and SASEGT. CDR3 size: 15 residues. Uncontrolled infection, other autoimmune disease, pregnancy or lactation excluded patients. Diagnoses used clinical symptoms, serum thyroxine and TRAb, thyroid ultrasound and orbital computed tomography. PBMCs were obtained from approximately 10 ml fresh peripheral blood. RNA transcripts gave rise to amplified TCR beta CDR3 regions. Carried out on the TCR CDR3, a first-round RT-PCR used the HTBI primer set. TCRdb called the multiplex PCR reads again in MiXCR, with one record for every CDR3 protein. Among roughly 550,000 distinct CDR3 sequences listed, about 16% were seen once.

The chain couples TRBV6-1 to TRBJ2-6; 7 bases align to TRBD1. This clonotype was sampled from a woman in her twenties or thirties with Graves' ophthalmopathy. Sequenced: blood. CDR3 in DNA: TGTGCCAGCAATACAGGGGAGCGCGGGGCCAACGTCCTGACTTTC. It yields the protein CASNTGERGANVLTF.